One sample yielded the 13 T cell receptor beta chains listed below, sequenced in a study of early stage breast cancer tumors. Generated by immunoSEQ multiplex PCR, the TCRdb table keeps only in-frame clones and is missing some. The data hold some 21,000 clones, with about three quarters observed a single time. Sequenced input: blood. These TCRs come from a person aged 55-75 years with breast cancer.

The chain links TRBV7-2 to TRBJ1-2; 11 bases align to TRBD1. In germline, CDR1 is SGHTA, CDR2 FQGNSA. The CDR3 runs to 15 residues. The V and J ends lost 5 bases and 5 bases, in that order; junction bases with no gene match: 7. The CDR3 DNA is TGTGCCAGCAGCCCCGGGACAGGGGGGAGGTATGGCTACACCTTC. Its translation: CASSPGTGGRYGYTF.

The CDR3 nucleotides read TGTGCCAGCAGCTTACGTTGGGGAGACCAAGAGACCCAGTACTTC. This encodes CASSLRWGDQETQYF. The chain links TRBV11-2 to TRBJ2-5; maybe TRBD2 (5 bases). The CDR3 is made up of 15 amino acids. V lost 2 bases and J 0 bases, leaving 10 bases between the germline ends. Per the germline V gene, CDR1 is SGHAT and CDR2 is FQNNGV.

This clone came up once. The same CDR3 arises from other DNA sequences in this sample as well. V and J are TRBV30 and TRBJ2-7; no definite D call. The CDR3 runs 13 residues. Trimming cost V 2 bases and J 2 bases, with 10 bases left between them. The germline V gene has CDR1 GTSNPN and CDR2 SVGIG (reference sequence). The CDR3 DNA reads TGTGCCTGGAGTCCCTCCGGGCCCTACGAGCAGTACTTC. Its protein is CAWSPSGPYEQYF.

The gene calls are TRBV9 and TRBJ1-4; no clear D gene. Germline assignment: CDR1 SGDLS and CDR2 YYNGEE. CDR3 length: 15 amino acids. Between the trimmed V and J ends, which lost 0 bases and 3 bases, there was a span of 9 bases. The CDR3 is CASSVGVAANEKLFF. The DNA of the CDR3 is TGTGCCAGCAGCGTAGGGGTAGCGGCTAATGAAAAACTGTTTTTT.

The chain couples TRBV2 to TRBJ2-3; D remains ambiguous. This CDR3 has 16 residues. CDR1 is SNHLY, CDR2 FYNNEI, per germline. V gave up 8 bases and J gave up 6 bases, with 24 bases separating them. The DNA of the CDR3 is TGTGCCAGCCCCGCGCGAGAACACCCCCCCGCCGATACGCAGTATTTT. Translation: CASPAREHPPADTQYF.

This chain uses TRBV7-8 with TRBJ2-1, with TRBD2 matching over 11 bases. The germline gives CDR1 SGHVS, CDR2 FQNEAQ. This CDR3 has 16 residues. V was clipped by 6 bases and J by 7 bases; unmatched bases: 11. The CDR3 loop is CASRTLSGGAGNEQFF. CDR3 sequence (DNA): TGTGCCAGCAGAACCCTTAGCGGGGGGGCGGGGAATGAGCAGTTCTTC.

The chain employs TRBV9 and TRBJ1-5; D remains ambiguous. CDR1 SGDLS and CDR2 YYNGEE come from the germline V gene. V was pared by 3 bases and J by 2 bases, with 6 bases between. CDR3 size: 13 residues. Here the CDR3 DNA reads TGTGCCAGCAGCGGAGAGGGCAATCAGCCCCAGCATTTT. Its protein product is CASSGEGNQPQHF.

This chain uses TRBV6-6 with TRBJ1-1, with unresolved D. V lost 11 bases and J lost 7, with 20 bases in between. The CDR3 length is 13 residues. The germline V gene has CDR1 MNHNY and CDR2 SVGAGI (reference sequence). The CDR3 spells CAPENKSENEAFF. In nucleotides, the CDR3 is TGTGCCCCAGAAAATAAATCGGAGAATGAAGCTTTCTTT.

The chain combines TRBV7-9 with TRBJ1-2, with 9 bases aligning to TRBD1. CDR1 is SEHNR, CDR2 FQNEAQ, per germline (reference sequence). The CDR3 totals 15 residues. Trimming removed 5 bases from V and 7 bases from J; junction bases left unmatched: 11. The CDR3 region has the DNA TGTGCCAGCAGCCCGCCCGGGACAGGGAATCTTGGCTACACCTTC. It yields the protein CASSPPGTGNLGYTF.

This chain joins TRBV5-4 and TRBJ2-3, with 7 positions matching TRBD1. The V gene end was trimmed by 0 bases and the J gene end by 6 bases; junction bases not matched to a gene: 4. CDR3 length: 14 residues. Germline V lookup: CDR1 SGHNT, CDR2 YYREEE (reference sequence). The CDR3 region has the DNA TGTGCCAGCAGCTTGGGAGACAGGGTTGATACGCAGTATTTT. The encoded protein is CASSLGDRVDTQYF.

This chain joins TRBV7-9 and TRBJ1-2; D uncertain. This CDR3 contains 11 residues. Germline V gene lookup returns CDR1 SEHNR and CDR2 FQNEAQ (reference sequence). V was shortened by 7 bases and J by 2 bases, with 5 bases between the two germline ends. As DNA, the CDR3 is TGTGCCAGCACTGACAACTATGGCTACACCTTC. It yields the protein CASTDNYGYTF.

The chain links TRBV11-2 to TRBJ2-7, with 13 bases that match TRBD2. The junction had 7 bases not matched to a gene; V was cut back by 5 bases and J by 0 bases. Germline CDR1 is SGHAT and CDR2 is FQNNGV. CDR3 size: 17 residues. CDR3 loop: CASSPTSGRDLSYEQYF. DNA of the CDR3: TGTGCCAGCAGCCCAACTAGCGGGAGGGACCTCTCCTACGAGCAGTACTTC.

The gene calls are TRBV29-1 and TRBJ2-2, with D possibly TRBD1 on 5 matching bases. V lost 7 bases to trimming and J lost 5 bases, with 8 bases between them. Germline V gene sequence: CDR1 SQVTM, CDR2 ANQGSEA. This CDR3 has 11 amino acids. CDR3 nucleotides: TGCAGCGCGCAGGGAACCGGGGAGCTGTTTTTT. Its protein product is CSAQGTGELFF.